The 31 T cell receptor beta chains below were found in one sample sequenced in a study of tumor-infiltrating lymphocytes in primary liver carcinoma. From about 19-30 mg of unsorted bulk tissue, DNA and RNA were co-extracted together. The investigators made TCR beta cDNA from about 0.45 ug total RNA, using a constant-region primer. Construction of TCR beta libraries relied on three successive nested multiplex PCR rounds employing slightly modified ARM-PCR. TRBV1-TRBV30 forward primers paired with a C-beta reverse primer drove the first two PCR rounds, about 10 cycles each. TCRdb called the multiplex PCR reads again in MiXCR, with one record for every CDR3 protein. The sample contains about 190,000 distinct CDR3 sequences, around four fifths of which appear only once. The source material was tumor tissue from primary liver carcinoma. The receptor source for this set is a man in his forties with primary liver carcinoma and hepatitis B virus infection.

Details on this clonotype: This may arise from a read error, as a much more abundant clone is one base away. The CDR3 DNA reads as TGTGCCAACAGCCGCTCGAGGAGCTTCGATGAGCAGTTCTTC. Translated: CANSRSRSFDEQFF. The rearrangement uses TRBV13 and TRBJ2-1; D not certain. This CDR3 has 14 amino acids. In germline, CDR1 is PRHDT, CDR2 FYEKMQ (reference sequence).

As for this clonotype: The CDR3 end shows no conserved phenylalanine or tryptophan, and so a read error is likely. J is TRBJ1-2 and V is TRBV12-3 or TRBV12-4; D is unresolved. There are 14 residues in the CDR3. Between the trimmed V and J ends, which lost 6 bases and 6 bases, there was a span of 17 bases. The CDR3 bases are TGTGCCAGCAGCGCAACGGGGTCCTCACATGGCTACACCCTC. Its protein product is CASSATGSSHGYTL.

For this clonotype: Compared with germline, one end of the junction differs, possibly owing to a read error. The gene calls are TRBV29-1 and TRBJ2-2; 9 bases are a match to TRBD2. CDR3 length: 15 residues. Germline V gene lookup returns CDR1 SQVTM and CDR2 ANQGSEA. The CDR3 here is CSVGTSVPNTGELFF. The CDR3 bases are TGCAGCGTTGGGACTAGCGTGCCGAACACCGGGGAACTGTTTTTT.

Note on this clonotype: One end of the junction fails to match germline, which may point to a read error. The CDR3 loop is CASSTPGQGVFNYGYIF. In DNA form, the CDR3 reads TGTGCCAGCAGCACCCCGGGACAGGGGGTTTTTAACTATGGATACATCTTC. V gene TRBV5-4 combines with J gene TRBJ1-2; 11 positions agree with TRBD1. Germline V gene lookup returns CDR1 SGHNT and CDR2 YYREEE (reference sequence). The CDR3 length is 17 residues.

The CDR3: CTGSEGGVDQPQHF. CDR3 sequence (DNA): TGTACCGGCAGTGAAGGTGGGGTAGATCAGCCCCAGCATTTT. The rearrangement uses TRBV6-1 and TRBJ1-5; D gene uncertain. The CDR3 covers 14 residues. CDR1 is MNHNS, CDR2 SASEGT, per germline.

The J gene is TRBJ2-2, the V gene TRBV12-3 or TRBV12-4, with D unresolved. The CDR3 runs 14 residues. V gave up 3 bases and J gave up 3 bases, with 8 bases separating them. The CDR3 bases are TGTGCCAGCAGTTTTAAGAGACACACCGGGGAGCTGTTTTTT. Translating gives CASSFKRHTGELFF.

Many counts were recorded for this clonotype. The CDR3 sequence is CASSFSGVGRMSNQPQHF. As DNA, the CDR3 is TGTGCCAGCAGTTTCTCGGGAGTAGGGAGGATGAGCAATCAGCCCCAGCATTTT. The V and J genes are TRBV28 and TRBJ1-5; no clear D gene. Trimming took off 3 bases at V and 1 base at J, with 19 bases between the two ends. This CDR3 has 18 amino acids. Germline V gene lookup returns CDR1 MDHEN and CDR2 SYDVKM.

This clonotype was found once. Here the CDR3 omits its conserved ending phenylalanine or tryptophan, so a read error is the likely source. V and J are TRBV11-1 and TRBJ2-3, with TRBD1 identical over 7 bases. CDR3 length: 16 amino acids. V was clipped by 2 bases and J by 1 base; unmatched bases: 6. The germline CDR1 and CDR2 sequences are SGHAT and FQDESV (reference sequence). CDR3 region: CASSLYAGTGTDTQYS. The CDR3, as DNA: TGTGCCAGCAGCTTATACGCTGGGACAGGCACAGATACGCAGTATTCT.

With regard to this clonotype: Given the absence of the conserved phenylalanine or tryptophan at the CDR3 end, a read error is likely. The chain carries TRBV6-5 and TRBJ2-7; D is ambiguous. CDR1 is MNHEY, CDR2 SVGAGI, per germline. Trimming took 6 bases from V and 2 from J, leaving 26 bases between them. The CDR3 is 18 amino acids. The CDR3 sequence is CASSYKGTATSIPYEQYY. CDR3 DNA sequence: TGTGCCAGCAGCTACAAGGGCACTGCCACTTCGATACCCTACGAGCAGTACTAC.

The V and J genes are TRBV20-1 and TRBJ1-2; D remains unclear. The CDR3 runs to 15 residues. V was pared by 0 bases and J by 4 bases, with 15 bases between. The germline CDR1 and CDR2 sequences are DFQATT and SNEGSKA (reference sequence). CDR3 residues: CSARDLAREGYGYTF. DNA of the CDR3: TGCAGTGCTAGAGATCTCGCCCGGGAAGGCTATGGCTACACCTTC.

This clonotype came up a few times. Since a much larger clone is just one base distant, this may be a read error. The chain uses TRBV28 and TRBJ1-1; no clear D gene. The length of the CDR3 is 12 residues. Germline V gene lookup returns CDR1 MDHEN and CDR2 SYDVKM. V was trimmed by 10 bases and J by 8 bases, leaving 17 bases between them. CDR3 DNA sequence: TGTGCCAACTCAACGATGCCTTTAGAAGCTTTCTTT. Its translation is CANSTMPLEAFF.

CDR3 loop: CANMRGTSINQPQHF. The CDR3 DNA follows: TGTGCCAACATGCGGGGCACCTCAATAAATCAGCCCCAGCATTTT. The chain recombines TRBV12-3 or TRBV12-4 with TRBJ1-5; perhaps TRBD1 as D (5 bases). The ends were cut back, 10 bases at V and 4 bases at J, with 20 bases in the middle. This CDR3 has 15 residues.

This clonotype was recorded only once. Possible read error: a much larger clone is one base away. The V and J genes are TRBV30 and TRBJ2-4; 8 nucleotides align to TRBD2. The CDR3 extends over 13 amino acids. In germline, CDR1 is GTSNPN, CDR2 SVGIG (reference sequence). Trimming at V came to 8 bases and at J to 8 bases, leaving 11 bases not matched to a gene. DNA for the CDR3: TGTGCCGGGAATAAGCGGGAGAAGGACATTCAGTACTTC. Its protein product is CAGNKREKDIQYF.

This clonotype has a single count. The gene calls are TRBV5-4 and TRBJ2-3; D gene uncertain. V dropped 5 bases and J dropped 0 bases, with 10 bases sitting between them. The germline V gene encodes CDR1 SGHNT and CDR2 YYREEE (reference sequence). The CDR3 is 14 amino acids. The CDR3 loop reads CASRSKDSTDTQYF. The CDR3 nucleotides read TGTGCCAGCAGATCTAAGGATAGCACAGATACGCAGTATTTT.

The chain combines TRBV29-1 with TRBJ2-7; the D is unclear. The germline CDR1 and CDR2 sequences are SQVTM and ANQGSEA. V shed 6 bases and J shed 2 bases, with 23 bases lying between them. The CDR3 consists of 16 residues. The CDR3 DNA is TGCAGCGTCACGACATCTTGGACCGGCACTCCCTACGAGCAGTACTTC. Its protein is CSVTTSWTGTPYEQYF.

As for this clonotype: One end of the junction fails to match germline, which may point to a read error. This sequence joins TRBV11-2 and TRBJ2-3; D is tentatively TRBD1 or TRBD2 (6 bases each). Germline V gene data show CDR1 as SGHAT and CDR2 as FQNNGV. The CDR3 sequence is 19 residues long. DNA for the CDR3: TGTGCCAGTAGCCGATCACCGAGACTAGTGGGAGAGAGGACAGATACGCGGTATTTT. Translated, it gives CASSRSPRLVGERTDTRYF.

This sequence joins TRBV4-1 and TRBJ1-5; unclear D gene. The CDR3 sequence is 15 residues long. CDR1 is MGHRA, CDR2 YSYEKL, per germline. Trimming left V 6 bases short and J 7 bases short, with 19 bases between. CDR3 region: CASRQNAALAQPQHF. CDR3 DNA sequence: TGCGCCAGCAGGCAAAATGCGGCCCTCGCCCAGCCCCAGCATTTT.

With regard to this clonotype: A much larger clone is a single base away; this may be a read error. The chain is built from TRBV7-9 and TRBJ2-2; D gene unclear. CDR3 size: 14 residues. Per the germline V gene, CDR1 is SEHNR and CDR2 is FQNEAQ (reference sequence). CDR3 sequence (DNA): TGTGCCAGCAGCTTATTTGCGAACACCGTGGAGCTGTTTTTT. Its protein is CASSLFANTVELFF.

On this clonotype: An end of the junction does not agree with germline; a read error may underlie this. V is TRBV28 and J is TRBJ2-7; the D gene is possibly TRBD1 (6 bases). In germline, CDR1 is MDHEN, CDR2 SYDVKM. This CDR3 contains 14 residues. This CDR3 reads CASTLGWGQYEQYF. CDR3 in DNA: TGTGCCAGCACTCTCGGATGGGGGCAATACGAGCAATACTTC. The entire variable domain, with the rest obtained from reference TRBV28 and TRBJ2-7, is as follows: DVKVTQSSRYLVKRTGEKVFLECVQDMDHENMFWYRQDPGLGLRLIYFSYDVKMKEKGDIPEGYSVSREKKERFSLILESASTNQTSMYLCASTLGWGQYEQYFGPGTRLTVT.

In regard to this clonotype: The conserved closing phenylalanine or tryptophan is absent in this CDR3, likely reflecting a read error. V gene TRBV5-6 combines with J gene TRBJ2-7; 9 bases map to TRBD1. The germline V gene encodes CDR1 SGHDT and CDR2 YYEEEE. The CDR3 spans 13 residues. CDR3 bases: TGTGCCAACAGCCACAGGGGGCCATACGAGCAGTACTTA. This encodes CANSHRGPYEQYL.

This clonotype was picked up one time. The V call is TRBV29-1, the J call TRBJ2-5, with a possible D match to TRBD2 (6 bases). Germline V lookup: CDR1 SQVTM, CDR2 ANQGSEA. The CDR3 extends over 12 amino acids. Trimming removed 7 bases at V and 4 bases at J, with 13 bases between. In DNA, the CDR3 is TGCAGCGCGCTACCAGCGGGAGAGACCCAGTACTTC. It translates to CSALPAGETQYF.

This clonotype was counted between two and nine times. This may come from a read error, since a much larger clone is one base off. The rearrangement uses TRBV5-1 and TRBJ2-3; D unclear. The CDR3 length is 15 residues. Germline V gene lookup returns CDR1 SGHRS and CDR2 YFSETQ. CDR3 in DNA: TGCGCCAACAGCTTGGAAGGCTTTACCACAGATACGCAGTATTTT. Translating it yields CANSLEGFTTDTQYF.

The rearrangement joins TRBV29-1 to TRBJ2-3; TRBD2 might be the D (5 bases). CDR3 size: 14 residues. Germline CDR1 and CDR2: SQVTM and ANQGSEA. CDR3 in amino acids: CSARVSGLSNTQYF. The CDR3 DNA follows: TGCAGTGCGCGGGTTTCGGGATTGTCAAATACGCAGTATTTT.

This clonotype has just one count. Germline is not matched at one junction end, which may reflect a read error. The chain couples TRBV11-2 to TRBJ2-1; no firm D call. Per the germline V gene, CDR1 is SGHAT and CDR2 is FQNNGV. The CDR3 is made up of 17 amino acids. The CDR3 here is CTSSLIGLSSSYNEQFF. As DNA, the CDR3 is TGTACCAGCAGCTTAATCGGTCTCTCGAGCTCCTACAATGAGCAGTTTTTC. Using reference TRBV11-2 and TRBJ2-1 for the parts outside the CDR3, the full variable domain is EAGVAQSPRYKIIEKRQSVAFWCNPISGHATLYWYQQILGQGPKLLIQFQNNGVVDDSQLPKDRFSAERLKGVDSTLKIQPAKLEDSAVYLCTSSLIGLSSSYNEQFFGPGTRLTVL.

About this clonotype: Relative to the germline gene, one junction end is altered; a read error may explain this. The V call is TRBV11-1, the J call TRBJ2-3; the match to TRBD2 covers 10 bases. Germline loops: CDR1 SGHAT, CDR2 FQDESV (reference sequence). The CDR3 spans 15 residues. CDR3 bases: TGTGTCAACAGCTTAGCGGGAGGAAGCACAAATACGCAGTATTTT. This encodes CVNSLAGGSTNTQYF.

The chain links TRBV5-1 to TRBJ2-5; possible D gene TRBD2, 6 bases. CDR1 and CDR2 from the germline V gene are SGHRS and YFSETQ. This CDR3 has 14 residues. Trimming removed 0 bases from V and 6 bases from J, with 12 bases in between. The DNA of the CDR3 is TGCGCCAGCAGCTTGGGAGGGGACTTGAAGACCCAGTACTTC. Translation: CASSLGGDLKTQYF.

For this clonotype: An end of the junction does not agree with germline; a read error may underlie this. V and J are TRBV5-6 and TRBJ1-1; unclear D gene. Germline CDR1 and CDR2: SGHDT and YYEEEE. This CDR3 is 15 amino acids long. CDR3 in DNA: TGTGCCAGCAGCTCCCTAGACATGGGGAACATTGAAGCTTTCTTT. Translation gives CASSSLDMGNIEAFF.

On this clonotype itself: Germline and junction disagree at one end, which may indicate a read error. This CDR3 is CASSQERTSGSIYVQYF. In nucleotides, the CDR3 is TGCGCCAGCAGCCAAGAAAGGACTAGCGGGAGTATTTACGTGCAGTACTTC. This chain joins TRBV4-1 and TRBJ2-7, with 13 positions matching TRBD2. The CDR3 sequence is 17 residues long. Germline loops: CDR1 MGHRA, CDR2 YSYEKL.

The chain joins TRBV11-3 to TRBJ2-1; D perhaps matches TRBD2 (6 bases). Trimming left V 10 bases short and J 8 bases short, with 21 bases between. Germline lookup yields CDR1 SGHNT and CDR2 YENEEA. This CDR3 comprises 14 residues. In nucleotides, the CDR3 is TGTGCCATGAGTTTGACTAGTATTATCGATGAGCAGTTCTTC. Amino acid sequence: CAMSLTSIIDEQFF.

As to this clonotype: At one end, the junction sequence differs from germline, possibly due to a read error. V usage is TRBV29-1 and J usage is TRBJ2-1; D remains ambiguous. CDR3 length: 12 amino acids. Germline V lookup: CDR1 SQVTM, CDR2 ANQGSEA. The CDR3 DNA is TGTAACCCCCGTTTAGGACCCAATGAGCAGTTCTTC. This gives the protein CNPRLGPNEQFF.

Turning to this clonotype: Its ends do not fully match the called genes, so a read error is possible. The chain employs TRBV11-2 and TRBJ2-3, with D possibly being TRBD2 (6 bases). The V gene's germline CDR1 is SGHAT and CDR2 FQNNGV. The CDR3 is made up of 17 amino acids. The CDR3 loop is CASSLDPGETGTDTQYF. CDR3 coding DNA: TGTGCCAGTAGCTTAGATCCGGGGGAGACTGGTACAGATACGCAGTATTTT.